These 5 T cell receptor beta chains share one sample of origin, sequenced in a study of T cells in Graves' hyperthyroidism and ophthalmopathy. Using RNA transcripts as the source, TCR beta CDR3 regions were amplified. An initial round of RT-PCR targeting the TCR CDR3 relied on the HTBI primer set. TCRdb used MiXCR to reprocess the multiplex PCR reads, holding one entry per CDR3 protein. The sample holds about 690,000 distinct CDR3 sequences; roughly a sixth are singletons and the top ten take around 15%. The sample consisted of blood. All receptors derive from a middle-aged man with Graves' hyperthyroidism.

V usage is TRBV6-1 and J usage is TRBJ2-3; 10 nucleotides match TRBD1. Germline V gene lookup returns CDR1 MNHNS and CDR2 SASEGT. V dropped 8 bases and J dropped 3; count of bases not matched to a gene: 8. The CDR3 length is 15 residues. CDR3 sequence: CASEDRGLRTDTQYF. CDR3 bases: TGTGCCAGCGAGGACAGGGGGTTAAGGACAGATACGCAGTATTTT.

This clonotype was seen a few times. V is TRBV7-3 and J is TRBJ1-4; a possible D gene is TRBD1 (5 bases). The CDR3 loop spans 14 amino acids. Trimming shortened V by 8 bases and J by 6 bases, and 16 bases separated the two germline ends. Germline assignment: CDR1 SGHTA and CDR2 FQGTGA. The CDR3 coding sequence is TGTGCCAGCCGGGGGGAGGGTTGGGATGAAAAACTGTTTTTT. Its protein is CASRGEGWDEKLFF.

As regards this clonotype: A read error is likely, as this CDR3 ends without the conserved phenylalanine or tryptophan. J is TRBJ2-3 and V is TRBV5-1, with D possibly being TRBD2 (6 bases). The V end was cut by 4 bases, the J end by 0 bases, with 9 bases between. Germline loops: CDR1 SGHRS, CDR2 YFSETQ. The CDR3 runs 14 residues. The CDR3 loop is CASSPGTSTDTQYL. The CDR3 DNA follows: TGCGCCAGCAGCCCGGGGACTAGCACAGATACGCAGTATCTT.

The J gene is TRBJ2-2, the V gene TRBV7-9; tentatively, D is TRBD1 or TRBD2 (5 bases each). Per germline, CDR1 SEHNR and CDR2 FQNEAQ (reference sequence). Trimming pared 2 bases from V and 4 bases from J, leaving 17 bases between. The CDR3 is made up of 17 amino acids. For the CDR3, the DNA is TGTGCCAGCAGCTTACGTGGGGACGGGGTTATCACCGGGGAGCTGTTTTTT. Translating it yields CASSLRGDGVITGELFF.

The sample holds a few counts of this clonotype. J is TRBJ2-2 and V is TRBV19; 11 bases fit TRBD2. Germline V gene lookup returns CDR1 LNHDA and CDR2 SQIVND (reference sequence). The CDR3 totals 18 residues. V lost 5 bases and J lost 2; bases outside the gene matches: 10. The CDR3 sequence: CASSVLGLAETNTGELFF. The CDR3 DNA reads TGTGCCAGTAGTGTCCTGGGACTAGCGGAAACCAACACCGGGGAGCTGTTTTTT.